The present TCR beta chain was sequenced within a study of T cells in Graves' hyperthyroidism and ophthalmopathy. Study findings and constraints: In blood, most of the thyroid clonotypes expanded above 0.001 were also present.

There were TCR beta CDR3 regions amplified from RNA transcripts. TCR CDR3 underwent first-round RT-PCR with the HTBI primer set. TCRdb processed the multiplex PCR reads anew with MiXCR; each CDR3 protein has one entry. The data show 450,000 to 700,000 distinct CDR3 sequences, 40% to 55% seen once. Stability of Graves' hyperthyroidism was defined as absent ophthalmopathy progression within 18 months. Orbital computed tomography and thyroid ultrasound, together with serum TRAb and thyroxine and clinical symptoms, were used for diagnoses. A word on this clonotype: What it binds is not known.

This sequence was found in a woman aged 18-30 years with Graves' hyperthyroidism. Sequenced: peripheral blood or thyroid tissue (not recorded which).

The CDR3 sequence: CASSPTTGRKTEAFF. In DNA, the CDR3 is TGTGCCAGCAGCCCGACCACGGGGAGAAAAACTGAAGCTTTCTTT. The chain is built from TRBV7-2 and TRBJ1-1; D is unresolved. Germline V gene sequence: CDR1 SGHTA, CDR2 FQGNSA. The germline V and J ends were trimmed by 5 bases and 5 bases, with 18 bases remaining between them. CDR3 length equals 15 residues.